The 18 T cell receptor beta chains below come from one sample, sequenced in a study of technical replicates of blood from several donors. The data were produced by immunoSEQ multiplex PCR, yet TCRdb's version contains in-frame clones alone and is incomplete. The sample lists approximately 73,000 clones, just under 95% occurring once. The sample comprised T cells isolated from PBMCs. The source of these receptors is a human donor in good health.

The V and J genes are TRBV9 and TRBJ1-5, with 7 positions matching TRBD1. CDR3 length: 14 amino acids. Germline V gene data show CDR1 as SGDLS and CDR2 as YYNGEE. Losses at the gene ends were 4 bases for V and 4 bases for J; bases not matched to a gene: 5. Here the CDR3 reads CASSPGTVNQPQHF. CDR3 DNA sequence: TGTGCCAGCAGCCCCGGGACAGTGAATCAGCCCCAGCATTTT.

The chain is built from TRBV7-2 and TRBJ2-3, with 8 bases lining up with TRBD2. The germline V gene has CDR1 SGHTA and CDR2 FQGNSA. The CDR3 is 17 amino acids. J gave up 1 base and V 3 bases, and 9 bases lay outside the gene matches. The CDR3 sequence: CASSFGLGRAGTDTQYF. The CDR3 nucleotides read TGTGCCAGCAGCTTCGGACTCGGGAGGGCCGGCACAGATACGCAGTATTTT.

This chain connects TRBV5-1 to TRBJ1-1; 8 bases match TRBD1. This CDR3 has 14 residues. The germline V gene has CDR1 SGHRS and CDR2 YFSETQ. The V segment lost 5 bases and the J segment 5 bases; nucleotides outside the gene matches: 8. The chain's CDR3 is CASSQGALRTEAFF. The CDR3 DNA follows: TGCGCCAGCAGTCAGGGGGCTCTTCGGACTGAAGCTTTCTTT.

The gene calls are TRBV7-6 and TRBJ2-7; 9 bases map to TRBD1. CDR1 is SGHVS and CDR2 is FNYEAQ in the germline V gene. Trimming at V came to 0 bases and at J to 1 base, leaving 13 bases not matched to a gene. The CDR3 sequence is 19 residues long. The CDR3: CASSLAPATGGHGSYEQYF. The CDR3, as DNA: TGTGCCAGCAGCTTAGCGCCAGCTACAGGGGGCCATGGGTCCTACGAGCAGTACTTC.

The sample holds one count of this clone. The chain has TRBV15 and TRBJ1-4; 8 nucleotides match TRBD1. Trimming removed 9 bases from V and 2 bases from J; junction bases left unmatched: 8. This CDR3 is 15 amino acids long. From germline, CDR1 is LNHNV and CDR2 YYDKDF (reference sequence). For the CDR3, the DNA is TGTGCCACACAGGGGGTAATAGAGACTAATGAAAAACTGTTTTTT. Protein product: CATQGVIETNEKLFF. Looking up the rest from reference TRBV15 and TRBJ1-4 gives the full variable domain: DAMVIQNPRYQVTQFGKPVTLSCSQTLNHNVMYWYQQKSSQAPKLLFHYYDKDFNNEADTPDNFQSRRPNTSFCFLDIRSPGLGDTAMYLCATQGVIETNEKLFFGSGTQLSVL.

The V gene is TRBV4-2, the J gene TRBJ2-6; a weak D match, TRBD1 (5 bases). Per the germline V gene, CDR1 is LGHNA and CDR2 is YNFKEQ. The CDR3 spans 18 residues. Trimming removed 3 bases at V and 1 base at J, with 16 bases between. The CDR3 DNA follows: TGTGCCAGCAGCCATTTGGACATCCGAGCTTCTGGGGCCAACGTCCTGACTTTC. This gives the protein CASSHLDIRASGANVLTF.

V usage is TRBV5-6 and J usage is TRBJ2-3; the D gene is possibly TRBD2 (7 bases). In germline, CDR1 is SGHDT, CDR2 YYEEEE. CDR3 size: 14 residues. Trimming pared 2 bases from V and 4 bases from J, leaving 11 bases between. Here the CDR3 DNA reads TGTGCCAGCAGCTTTATGGGGGGGCCAGATACGCAGTATTTT. It translates to CASSFMGGPDTQYF.

This rearrangement joins TRBV7-2 to TRBJ1-2; D gene ambiguous. Germline CDR1 and CDR2: SGHTA and FQGNSA. V dropped 1 base and J dropped 3 bases, with 12 bases sitting between them. The CDR3 spans 15 residues. The CDR3 bases are TGTGCCAGCAGCTTAGGCGGGGAGTTATACTATGGCTACACCTTC. Its translation: CASSLGGELYYGYTF.

The rearrangement links TRBV4-2 to TRBJ1-2; TRBD1 might be the D (6 bases). CDR1 and CDR2 (germline): LGHNA, YNFKEQ. The CDR3 runs to 15 residues. Between the trimmed V and J ends, which lost 4 bases and 4 bases, there was a span of 16 bases. Here the CDR3 reads CASSLTEDSAYGYTF. The DNA of the CDR3 is TGTGCCAGCAGCCTAACCGAGGACAGTGCCTATGGCTACACCTTC.

The V and J genes are TRBV30 and TRBJ2-1; D possibly corresponds to TRBD2 (6 bases). Trimming removed 2 bases at V and 4 bases at J, with 18 bases between. Germline loops: CDR1 GTSNPN, CDR2 SVGIG (reference sequence). The CDR3 totals 16 residues. CDR3 protein: CAWSTPGGTGYNEQFF. CDR3 nucleotide sequence: TGTGCCTGGAGTACGCCAGGCGGGACGGGGTACAATGAGCAGTTCTTC. Full variable domain (outside the CDR3, taken from reference TRBV30 and TRBJ2-1): SQTIHQWPATLVQPVGSPLSLECTVEGTSNPNLYWYRQAAGRGLQLLFYSVGIGQISSEVPQNLSASRPQDRQFILSSKKLLLSDSGFYLCAWSTPGGTGYNEQFFGPGTRLTVL.

This clone has just a few counts. This chain links TRBV19 with TRBJ1-4; weak D call: TRBD1 (6 bases). Germline CDR1 LNHDA, CDR2 SQIVND (reference sequence). Trimming removed 7 bases from V and 3 bases from J, with 12 bases in between. The CDR3 is 14 residues long. CDR3 sequence reads: CASTLGQPNEKLFF. The CDR3 DNA is TGTGCCAGTACACTAGGACAGCCTAATGAAAAACTGTTTTTT.

The CDR3 reads CSVEDSSGRDYEQYF. The CDR3 DNA reads TGCAGCGTTGAAGACTCTAGCGGGAGAGACTACGAGCAGTACTTC. The V and J genes are TRBV29-1 and TRBJ2-7, with 10 positions matching TRBD2. The length of the CDR3 is 15 residues. After removal of 0 bases from V and 3 bases from J, the junction contained 5 bases not matched to a gene. Germline V gene data show CDR1 as SQVTM and CDR2 as ANQGSEA.

The chain carries TRBV27 and TRBJ2-4, with 8 nucleotides matching TRBD1. The CDR3 length is 17 residues. Trimming removed 2 bases from V and 7 bases from J; junction bases left unmatched: 13. The germline CDR1 and CDR2 sequences are MNHEY and SMNVEV (reference sequence). The CDR3 sequence is CASSLEPPGQVSNIQYF. The DNA for the CDR3 is TGTGCCAGCAGTTTAGAGCCCCCGGGACAGGTCTCGAACATTCAGTACTTC.

This clone was recorded once. The J gene is TRBJ1-5, the V gene TRBV18; tentatively, D is TRBD1 (5 bases). V shed 2 bases and J shed 4 bases, with 6 bases lying between them. Germline-derived CDR1 and CDR2 are KGHSH and LQKENI. This CDR3 contains 13 residues. The CDR3: CASSPDRNQPQHF. The CDR3 coding sequence is TGTGCCAGCTCACCAGACAGAAATCAGCCCCAGCATTTT.

The chain combines TRBV10-3 with TRBJ2-7; D might be TRBD2 (5 bases). Trimming took off 0 bases at V and 3 bases at J, with 15 bases between the two ends. CDR1 and CDR2 from the germline V gene are ENHRY and SYGVKD. CDR3 size: 16 residues. The CDR3 loop is CAISESSGGLDYEQYF. The CDR3, as DNA: TGTGCCATCAGTGAGTCGAGTGGAGGTCTCGACTACGAGCAGTACTTC.

CDR3 bases: TGTGCCAGCAGCTTAAGGACAGGGTTATACGAGCAGTACTTC. Translated: CASSLRTGLYEQYF. The chain couples TRBV7-2 to TRBJ2-7; 8 bases agree with TRBD1. The CDR3 is made up of 14 amino acids. The V and J ends lost 2 bases and 4 bases, in that order; junction bases with no gene match: 4. Germline CDR1 and CDR2: SGHTA and FQGNSA.

In its sample, this clone was seen once. This chain links TRBV5-8 with TRBJ2-1; 9 bases fit TRBD2. This CDR3 spans 15 amino acids. The V segment lost 3 bases and the J segment 7 bases; nucleotides outside the gene matches: 8. Germline V gives CDR1 SGHTS, CDR2 YDEGEE. The chain's CDR3 is CASSSTRLAANEQFF. CDR3 DNA sequence: TGTGCCAGCAGCTCTACCCGACTAGCGGCAAATGAGCAGTTCTTC. The full variable domain, in which reference TRBV5-8 and TRBJ2-1 provide the parts outside the CDR3, is EAGVTQSPTHLIKTRGQQATLRCSPISGHTSVYWYQQALGLGLQFLLWYDEGEERNRGNFPPRFSGRQFPNYSSELNVNALELEDSALYLCASSSTRLAANEQFFGPGTRLTVL.

This chain connects TRBV27 to TRBJ2-7, with 7 bases lining up with TRBD1. The germline V gene encodes CDR1 MNHEY and CDR2 SMNVEV (reference sequence). V lost 5 bases, J lost 6 bases, and 7 bases stayed unmatched. The CDR3 is 13 amino acids. In DNA form, the CDR3 reads TGTGCCAGCAGTACATCGCACAGGGGCGAGCAGTACTTC. Its translation: CASSTSHRGEQYF.